This T cell receptor (beta chain) comes out of a study of OX40 agonist ivuxolimab in advanced cancers. About the full investigation: Ivuxolimab was a fully human IgG2 agonistic monoclonal antibody targeting the costimulatory receptor OX40 (CD134). Of the roughly 53 patients in dose escalation, about 20 had hepatocellular carcinoma, some 15 had melanoma, 9 had renal cell carcinoma and 9 had head and neck cancer. Intravenous ivuxolimab was administered to patients every 2 weeks at six dose levels: 0.01, 0.1, 0.3, 1.5, 3 and 10 mg/kg. Patients were allowed to have had prior anti-PD-1, anti-PD-L1 or anti-CTLA-4 therapy, and more than 30% of the dose-escalation patients had previously received checkpoint inhibitors. The paper covers the monotherapy dose-escalation part of the phase I ivuxolimab trial, which included N of about 50 patients. The purpose of peripheral TCRbeta sequencing was to test whether ivuxolimab changed TCR sequence diversity and led to clonal T-cell expansion. Three dose-escalation patients achieved partial responses, one with hepatocellular carcinoma and two with cutaneous melanoma. In the dose-escalation cohort, about four fifths of patients were male, and the mean age was 60 years with a range of roughly 23 to 90.

Broader findings and caveats from the paper: After ivuxolimab, CD8+ T cells had more expanded clones than CD4+ T cells on average. Partial responders in the 0.1-3.0 mg/kg groups had among the lowest normalized peripheral clonal expansion, especially among CD8+ T cells. Low levels of normalized T-cell clonal expansion were also seen in some patients who did not respond. At doses of 0.1 to 3.0 mg/kg, clonal expansion of both CD4+ and CD8+ T cells in blood was seen between baseline and week 6. The antigen specificity of the clonally expanded peripheral T cells was not determined.

Genomic DNA was extracted from sorted cells for sequencing of the TCRbeta CDR3 region. The immunoSEQ Assay was used for sequencing of TCRbeta CDR3 regions. TCRdb took over this immuneACCESS table, retaining in-frame rearrangements with V and J assigned. Such tables are incomplete; in checked studies, under half of the missing clones stem from an unresolved V gene, and the remainder is unexplained. In all, the sample holds roughly 100,000 clones, and roughly nine tenths of those were seen once. In total, the top ten clones hold roughly 5.5% of the sample. The trial excluded patients who had a history of autoimmune disease or were on systemic immunosuppression. In every dose cohort, peripheral blood was drawn for TCR sequencing at baseline, cycle 4 day 1, and cycle 7 day 1. Samples were obtained from an open-label, multicenter, first-in-human phase I dose-escalation trial of ivuxolimab. The trial enrolled adults with locally advanced or metastatic head and neck squamous cell, hepatocellular, melanoma or renal cell carcinoma. Before TCR sequencing, CD4+ T cells and CD8+ T cells from peripheral blood were sorted into separate populations.

Note on this clone: Its antigen is unknown. Per-base qualities were not stored, and no clone one base away is much larger.

Via the germline V gene (reference sequence), CDR1 is MNHNY and CDR2 SVGAGI. Including the terminal cysteine and phenylalanine, the CDR3 comprises 15 residues. The entry retains the CDR3 DNA only, 45 bases that are in frame from base 1. V loses 3 bases of germline sequence and J loses 0 bases, and the interval between the two ends is 10 bases. The TCR sequence derives from an adult with an advanced solid tumor such as melanoma, head and neck, liver or kidney cancer. The chain is made from TRBV6-6 and TRBJ2-3, with no D gene named confidently. The input for sequencing was CD4+ or CD8+ T cells sorted from blood, taken in a trial of the OX40 agonist ivuxolimab. The CDR3 protein: CASSYHPGSTDTQYF. The DNA reads as follows: TGTGCCAGCAGTTATCATCCAGGTAGCACAGATACGCAGTATTTT.